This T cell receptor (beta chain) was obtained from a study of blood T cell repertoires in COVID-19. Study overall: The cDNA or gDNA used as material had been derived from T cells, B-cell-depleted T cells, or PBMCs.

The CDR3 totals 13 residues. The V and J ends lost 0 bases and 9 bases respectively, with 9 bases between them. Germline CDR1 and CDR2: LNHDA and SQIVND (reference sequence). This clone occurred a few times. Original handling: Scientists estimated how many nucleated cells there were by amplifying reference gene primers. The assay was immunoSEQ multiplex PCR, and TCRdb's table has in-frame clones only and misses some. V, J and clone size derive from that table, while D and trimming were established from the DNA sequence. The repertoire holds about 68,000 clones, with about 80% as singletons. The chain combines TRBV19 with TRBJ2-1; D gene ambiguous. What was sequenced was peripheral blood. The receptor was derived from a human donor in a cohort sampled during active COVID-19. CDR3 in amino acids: CASSIDHGSEQFF. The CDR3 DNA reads TGTGCCAGTAGTATAGATCATGGCAGTGAGCAGTTCTTC.